Below, 7 T cell receptor beta chains from the same sample are listed, as sequenced in a study of ipilimumab plus nivolumab after autologous stem cell transplantation. Data came from immunoSEQ multiplex PCR; TCRdb stores just in-frame clones and leaves some out. The sample lists fewer than 20,000 clones, roughly 71% occurring once. Sequencing was performed on PBMCs, taken in a trial of ipilimumab plus nivolumab as post-transplant consolidation. The receptors were sampled from a male donor with diffuse large B-cell lymphoma.

The gene calls are TRBV4-1 and TRBJ1-2; 8 bases fit TRBD1. V gave up 4 bases and J gave up 3 bases; unmatched junction bases: 13. Germline CDR1 is MGHRA and CDR2 is YSYEKL. This CDR3 region has 17 residues. CDR3 coding DNA: TGCGCCAGCAGCCGCTCCCCGGGGGACAGGATTGACTATGGCTACACCTTC. Protein sequence: CASSRSPGDRIDYGYTF.

This clone turned up a few times. The CDR3 spells CASSNWNTEAFF. CDR3 sequence (DNA): TGTGCCAGCAGTAATTGGAACACTGAAGCTTTCTTT. The J gene is TRBJ1-1, the V gene TRBV2; D unresolved. The CDR3 covers 12 residues. Trimming took off 5 bases at V and 1 base at J, with 5 bases between the two ends. Germline CDR1 and CDR2: SNHLY and FYNNEI.

The chain uses TRBV6-1 and TRBJ2-7; 7 positions match TRBD2. V trimming: 6 bases; J trimming: 3 bases; junction bases outside the gene matches: 2. The CDR3 length is 12 residues. Germline V gene lookup returns CDR1 MNHNS and CDR2 SASEGT. The CDR3 DNA reads as TGTGCCAGCAGGGGAGGGTTCTACGAGCAGTACTTC. This translates into CASRGGFYEQYF.

The chain joins TRBV27 to TRBJ1-2; 8 bases agree with TRBD1. The trim removed 3 bases at V and 4 bases at J, leaving 4 bases unmatched. Looked up from germline, CDR1 is MNHEY and CDR2 is SMNVEV (reference sequence). This CDR3 comprises 14 residues. CDR3 sequence reads: CASSFRGQGYGYTF. The CDR3 DNA is TGTGCCAGCAGTTTCAGGGGGCAGGGCTATGGCTACACCTTC.

V usage is TRBV30 and J usage is TRBJ1-2; possible D gene TRBD1, 5 bases. The CDR3 sequence is 13 residues long. Germline V gives CDR1 GTSNPN, CDR2 SVGIG (reference sequence). V was cut by 6 bases and J by 8 bases, with 19 bases left in between. As DNA, the CDR3 is TGTGCCTGCAGGGAAACTACCGTGGGGGGCTACACCTTC. Residues: CACRETTVGGYTF.

CDR3 nucleotide sequence: TGCAGCGCTAGACAGGCGTCCTACAATGAGCAGTTCTTC. It specifies CSARQASYNEQFF. This chain joins TRBV29-1 and TRBJ2-1; D perhaps matches TRBD1 (6 bases). The CDR3 sequence is 13 residues long. Per the germline V gene, CDR1 is SQVTM and CDR2 is ANQGSEA. Trimming removed 7 bases from V and 1 base from J, with 11 bases in between.

The chain is built from TRBV10-2 and TRBJ2-5; 8 nucleotides line up with TRBD1. The CDR3 is 14 amino acids. After removal of 6 bases from V and 5 bases from J, the junction contained 8 bases not matched to a gene. Germline CDR1 WSHSY, CDR2 SAAADI. CDR3 amino acids: CASRDRVRGETQYF. In nucleotides, the CDR3 is TGCGCCAGCAGGGACAGGGTGAGGGGGGAGACCCAGTACTTC.